Below are 16 T cell receptor beta chains sequenced from a single sample in a study of blood T cell repertoires in COVID-19. Some clones are missing from TCRdb's copy, which holds only in-frame ones; the method was immunoSEQ multiplex PCR. Of approximately 350,000 clones in the sample, around nine tenths were seen once. Specimen: peripheral blood. The source of these receptors is a woman aged 70 to 79 with COVID-19, enrolled during active disease.

V usage is TRBV5-6 and J usage is TRBJ2-2; D is unresolved. V was trimmed by 0 bases and J by 4 bases, leaving 7 bases between them. CDR1 is SGHDT and CDR2 is YYEEEE in the germline V gene. This CDR3 spans 14 amino acids. This CDR3 is CASSLGPSTGELFF. DNA of the CDR3: TGTGCCAGCAGCTTGGGGCCAAGCACCGGGGAGCTGTTTTTT. Variable domain in full (rest from reference TRBV5-6 and TRBJ2-2): DAGVTQSPTHLIKTRGQQVTLRCSPKSGHDTVSWYQQALGQGPQFIFQYYEEEERQRGNFPDRFSGHQFPNYSSELNVNALLLGDSALYLCASSLGPSTGELFFGEGSRLTVL.

The J gene is TRBJ2-5, the V gene TRBV7-2, with 9 nucleotides matching TRBD2. There are 15 residues in the CDR3. Trimming cost V 6 bases and J 5 bases; bases outside gene matches: 10. Germline V gene data show CDR1 as SGHTA and CDR2 as FQGNSA. CDR3 protein: CASSNRGGAGETQYF. The CDR3 DNA reads as TGTGCCAGCAGTAACCGCGGGGGGGCCGGGGAGACCCAGTACTTC.

The chain couples TRBV5-1 to TRBJ1-1, with D possibly TRBD1 on 6 matching bases. This CDR3 is 14 amino acids long. Germline assignment: CDR1 SGHRS and CDR2 YFSETQ. Trimming removed 4 bases from V and 5 bases from J, with 15 bases in between. CDR3 loop: CASSANRAGTEAFF. CDR3 DNA sequence: TGCGCCAGCAGCGCAAACAGGGCTGGGACTGAAGCTTTCTTT.

This clone showed up just a few times. The J gene is TRBJ2-7, the V gene TRBV24-1; 9 bases are a match to TRBD1. Germline loops: CDR1 KGHDR, CDR2 SFDVKD. CDR3 length: 13 residues. With V trimmed by 8 bases and J by 5 bases, 6 bases remained unmatched. The CDR3 bases are TGTGCCACCATGGACAGGGGTAAGAACGAGCAGTACTTC. This translates into CATMDRGKNEQYF.

On this clone: This sample also contains other DNA sequences that code for the same CDR3. The CDR3 DNA reads TGCAGCGTTGATACGGGGAACACTGAAGCTTTCTTT. Translation gives CSVDTGNTEAFF. The chain joins TRBV29-1 to TRBJ1-1; D not resolved. Per the germline V gene, CDR1 is SQVTM and CDR2 is ANQGSEA. The CDR3 runs to 12 residues. V was clipped by 3 bases and J by 1 base, with 6 bases between them. The complete variable domain, with remaining parts taken from reference TRBV29-1 and TRBJ1-1, reads SAVISQKPSRDICQRGTSLTIQCQVDSQVTMMFWYRQQPGQSLTLIATANQGSEATYESGFVIDKFPISRPNLTFSTLTVSNMSPEDSSIYLCSVDTGNTEAFFGQGTRLTVV.

In its sample, this clone was seen once. The chain joins TRBV10-3 to TRBJ1-1, with D unresolved. CDR1 ENHRY and CDR2 SYGVKD come from the germline V gene. This CDR3 region has 13 residues. V shed 7 bases and J shed 2 bases, with 11 bases lying between them. CDR3 coding DNA: TGTGCCATCATGCGGACTTCTAACACTGAAGCTTTCTTT. Translation gives CAIMRTSNTEAFF.

The chain recombines TRBV9 with TRBJ1-5; 9 bases agree with TRBD1. The CDR3 has 14 residues. The germline CDR1 and CDR2 sequences are SGDLS and YYNGEE. V shed 7 bases, J shed 4 bases, and the junction held 6 bases outside the gene matches. For the CDR3, the DNA is TGTGCCAGCTCCGGGACAGGGTGGAATCAGCCCCAGCATTTT. It is translated as CASSGTGWNQPQHF.

The chain employs TRBV5-1 and TRBJ1-6, with D maybe TRBD1 (6 bases). Trimming pared 2 bases from V and 10 bases from J, leaving 10 bases between. The CDR3 covers 13 residues. Germline V CDR1 and CDR2: SGHRS, YFSETQ. The CDR3 sequence is CASSFNTGSPLHF. CDR3 nucleotide sequence: TGCGCCAGCAGCTTTAATACAGGGTCACCCCTCCACTTT. Variable domain in full (rest from reference TRBV5-1 and TRBJ1-6): KAGVTQTPRYLIKTRGQQVTLSCSPISGHRSVSWYQQTPGQGLQFLFEYFSETQRNKGNFPGRFSGRQFSNSRSEMNVSTLELGDSALYLCASSFNTGSPLHFGNGTRLTVT.

The chain uses TRBV25-1 and TRBJ1-2; 7 nucleotides match TRBD1. The CDR3 runs 14 residues. Germline trimming cut 5 bases from V and 3 bases from J; bases unmatched to any gene: 6. Per germline, CDR1 MGHDK and CDR2 SYGVNS. CDR3 sequence: CASSNWDSHYGYTF. For the CDR3, the DNA is TGTGCCAGCAGTAATTGGGACAGTCACTATGGCTACACCTTC.

This chain links TRBV6-5 with TRBJ1-5; 8 bases align to TRBD1. This CDR3 comprises 15 residues. Germline-derived CDR1 and CDR2 are MNHEY and SVGAGI. The J segment lost 5 bases and the V segment lost 6 bases, leaving 9 bases of the junction unmatched. This chain's CDR3 is CASSVHRGNHQPQHF. CDR3 DNA sequence: TGTGCCAGCAGCGTCCACAGGGGGAATCATCAGCCCCAGCATTTT.

This chain's CDR3 is CASSFLAQTVGHTQYF. The CDR3, as DNA: TGTGCCAGCAGTTTCCTCGCCCAGACAGTAGGGCATACGCAGTATTTT. The rearrangement links TRBV27 to TRBJ2-3, with a tentative D call TRBD1 (5 bases). CDR1 and CDR2 from the germline V gene are MNHEY and SMNVEV (reference sequence). The CDR3 runs 16 residues. Trimming cost V 3 bases and J 7 bases, with 20 bases left between them.

The V and J genes are TRBV29-1 and TRBJ1-1; tentatively, D is TRBD1 (5 bases). Germline CDR1 reads SQVTM; CDR2 reads ANQGSEA. The CDR3 loop spans 14 amino acids. V was shortened by 1 base and J by 1 base, with 10 bases between the two germline ends. In nucleotides, the CDR3 is TGCAGCGTTGAAGTCGGGGGATCGAACACTGAAGCTTTCTTT. It is translated as CSVEVGGSNTEAFF.

This sequence joins TRBV6-5 and TRBJ1-2, with 9 bases lining up with TRBD1. There are 16 residues in the CDR3. J gave up 8 bases and V 2 bases, and 12 bases lay outside the gene matches. Germline lookup yields CDR1 MNHEY and CDR2 SVGAGI. CDR3 nucleotides: TGTGCCAGCAGTTACCGGGACAGGGCCTCCATTGGGGGCTACACCTTC. It encodes CASSYRDRASIGGYTF.

V is TRBV6-2 or TRBV6-3 and J is TRBJ2-3; tentatively, D is TRBD1 (5 bases). CDR3 length: 15 residues. CDR1 is MNHEY and CDR2 is SVGEGT in the germline V gene. V shed 2 bases and J shed 4 bases, with 13 bases lying between them. The CDR3 loop is CASSYGQGLSDTQYF. The CDR3 nucleotides are TGTGCCAGCAGTTACGGGCAGGGATTGTCAGATACGCAGTATTTT.

This rearrangement joins TRBV2 to TRBJ2-2, with no clear D. The germline V gene encodes CDR1 SNHLY and CDR2 FYNNEI. Trimming took 4 bases from V and 1 from J, leaving 4 bases between them. The CDR3 runs 13 residues. CDR3 residues: CASSGQNTGELFF. The CDR3 region has the DNA TGTGCCAGCAGTGGTCAGAACACCGGGGAGCTGTTTTTT.

Turning to this clone: Other nucleotide sequences from this sample produce the same CDR3. The chain has TRBV5-1 and TRBJ1-4; 9 positions match TRBD1. V lost 3 bases and J lost 4; bases outside the gene matches: 1. The CDR3 runs 14 residues. Germline assignment: CDR1 SGHRS and CDR2 YFSETQ. The CDR3 here is CASSSGQGNEKLFF. CDR3 DNA: TGCGCCAGCAGCTCGGGACAGGGTAATGAAAAACTGTTTTTT.